This T cell receptor (beta chain) originates from a study of PD-1 blockade in mismatch repair-deficient tumors. As for the study in general: Enrolled about 2013-2017, patients had progressing, pretreated mismatch repair-deficient cancers of over nine types. Points from the study as a whole: Tumor-resident clones, often undetectable pretreatment in blood, expanded then contracted after pembrolizumab.

Repertoires were generated with immunoSEQ multiplex PCR, while TCRdb's copy carries only in-frame clones and drops some. This sample has some 130,000 clones, with roughly 90% found just once. The V gene's germline CDR1 is GTSNPN and CDR2 SVGIG (reference sequence). The CDR3 consists of 13 residues. Between the trimmed V and J ends, which lost 5 bases and 7 bases, there was a span of 14 bases. About this clone: Its antigen remains unidentified.

TCRs were sequenced from a few patients responding to pembrolizumab. The sequenced sample was peripheral blood, obtained just under 74 weeks after starting pembrolizumab. The chain recombines TRBV30 with TRBJ2-2; D is undetermined. This receptor was obtained from an adult with mismatch repair-deficient cancer. The chain's CDR3 is CAWSPWSRGELFF. The CDR3 DNA reads as TGTGCCTGGTCCCCCTGGTCACGCGGGGAGCTGTTTTTT.